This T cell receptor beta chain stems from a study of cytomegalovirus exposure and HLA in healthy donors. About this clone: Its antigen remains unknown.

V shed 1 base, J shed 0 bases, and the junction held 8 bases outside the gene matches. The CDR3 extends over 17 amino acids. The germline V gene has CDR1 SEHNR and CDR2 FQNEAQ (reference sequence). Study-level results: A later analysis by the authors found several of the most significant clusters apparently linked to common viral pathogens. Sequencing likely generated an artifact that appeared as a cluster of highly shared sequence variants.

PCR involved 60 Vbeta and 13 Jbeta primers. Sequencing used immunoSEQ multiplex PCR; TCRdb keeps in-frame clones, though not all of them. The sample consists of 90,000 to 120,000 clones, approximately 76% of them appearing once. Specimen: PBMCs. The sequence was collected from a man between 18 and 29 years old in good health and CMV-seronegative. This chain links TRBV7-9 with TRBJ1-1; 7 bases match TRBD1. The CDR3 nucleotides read TGTGCCAGCAGCTTAGGGGGGGTAGGGGGCCTGAACACTGAAGCTTTCTTT. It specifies CASSLGGVGGLNTEAFF.